This is a list of T cell receptor beta chains from one sample in a study of T cell responses to AZD1222 COVID-19 vaccine. Assay: immunoSEQ multiplex PCR; the TCRdb copy retains only in-frame clones and omits some. The repertoire holds 100,000 to 150,000 clones, with 75% to 90% as singletons. The sequencing used peripheral blood, collected on day 0 of AZD1222 vaccination. The receptors shown here come from an adult in good health. CDR3s include the opening cysteine and the closing phenylalanine or tryptophan. Fields, in order: V gene, D gene, J gene, CDR3 length, clone size, CDR3 DNA, CDR3 protein. The D gene is left open where the match is weak. Clone size appears in some rows only: once, few, many, or a class for an expanded clone.

TRBV2	-	TRBJ1-2	13	-	TGTGCCAGCAGTGAGGGCAGGCCTTCGGGCTACACCTTC	CASSEGRPSGYTF
TRBV11-3	-	TRBJ2-2	14	-	TGTGCCAGCAGCAGACAGGGAGGGACCGGGGAGCTGTTTTTT	CASSRQGGTGELFF
TRBV19	TRBD1	TRBJ1-6	15	-	TGTGCCAGTAGTAACGGACAGGGACCGGATTCACCCCTCCACTTT	CASSNGQGPDSPLHF
TRBV24-1	-	TRBJ1-2	14	-	TGTGCCACCAGTGCCTCCGGGACCTCCTATGGCTACACCTTC	CATSASGTSYGYTF
TRBV7-9	-	TRBJ1-1	14	-	TGTGCCAGCAGCTTCGTGGAGAGGGGCACTGAAGCTTTCTTT	CASSFVERGTEAFF
TRBV18	-	TRBJ1-5	16	-	TGTGCCAGCTCACCTAGCGCAGGATGGGGCCGCCAGCCCCAGCATTTT	CASSPSAGWGRQPQHF
TRBV28	-	TRBJ1-1	11	-	TGTGCCAGCTCAGGGAACACTGAAGCTTTCTTT	CASSGNTEAFF
TRBV6-6	-	TRBJ1-2	15	-	TGTGCCAGCAGTTACCTCACTACAGGGAACTATGGCTACACCTTC	CASSYLTTGNYGYTF
TRBV27	-	TRBJ2-2	14	-	TGTGCCAGCAGTTTATCGATGACGACCGGGGAGCTGTTTTTT	CASSLSMTTGELFF
TRBV30	-	TRBJ1-3	14	-	TGTGCCTGGAGTTTAGGGGACTCTGGAAACACCATATATTTT	CAWSLGDSGNTIYF
TRBV5-1	TRBD1	TRBJ2-7	14	once	TGCGCCAGCAGCCCGGGACAGGGCGCCTACGAGCAGTACTTC	CASSPGQGAYEQYF
TRBV29-1	-	TRBJ2-1	14	-	TGCAGCGTTATAACCGGCGGTTGGGGGAACGAGCAGTTCTTC	CSVITGGWGNEQFF
TRBV6-5	-	TRBJ2-7	14	once	TGTGCCAGCAGTCGACCCTCAGGGAAGGGCGAGCAGTACTTC	CASSRPSGKGEQYF
TRBV13	-	TRBJ1-5	12	-	TGTGCCAGCAGCTTAAGGGATCAGCCCCAGCATTTT	CASSLRDQPQHF
TRBV4-3	TRBD2	TRBJ2-5	15	-	TGCGCCAGCAGCCAACTAGCGGGCTCCCTCCAGACCCAGTACTTC	CASSQLAGSLQTQYF
TRBV24-1	-	TRBJ2-2	15	-	TGTGCCACCAGTGATTTCTCGGTAAACACCGGGGAGCTGTTTTTT	CATSDFSVNTGELFF
TRBV5-4	-	TRBJ2-7	12	-	TGTGCCAGCAGCAGCACAGGTTACGAGCAGTACTTC	CASSSTGYEQYF
TRBV28	TRBD2	TRBJ2-7	15	few	TGTGCCAGCAGCCGACTAGCGGGAGGTTTCTGGGAGCAGTACTTC	CASSRLAGGFWEQYF
TRBV3-1/TRBV3-2	-	TRBJ1-4	16	-	TGTGCCAGCAGCCAAGATCCTGTGGGCTTTAATGAAAAACTGTTTTTT	CASSQDPVGFNEKLFF
TRBV7-3	-	TRBJ1-1	13	-	TGTGCCAGCGGGACAAATATGAACACTGAAGCTTTCTTT	CASGTNMNTEAFF
TRBV6-5	TRBD1	TRBJ2-3	14	-	TGTGCCAGCAGGACAGGGGGTGGAACAGATACGCAGTATTTT	CASRTGGGTDTQYF
TRBV5-1	-	TRBJ2-5	11	-	TGCGCCAGCAGCTTCCAAGAGACCCAGTACTTC	CASSFQETQYF
TRBV2	TRBD1	TRBJ1-4	14	-	TGTGCCAGCGGTAGAGACAGGGCTAATGAAAAACTGTTTTTT	CASGRDRANEKLFF
TRBV10-3	-	TRBJ2-5	15	-	TGTGCCATCAGTGATGGGCGAGTTTTACAAGAGGCCCAGTACTTC	CAISDGRVLQEAQYF
TRBV28	TRBD1	TRBJ2-7	17	-	TGTGCCAGCCGCACTCGACACAGGGGGTTTAGCTCCTACGAGCAGTACTTC	CASRTRHRGFSSYEQYF
TRBV7-9	TRBD2	TRBJ2-1	18	-	TGTGCCAGCAGCTTACCCTTACGACTAGCGGGAGGGTACAATGAGCAGTTCTTC	CASSLPLRLAGGYNEQFF
TRBV24-1	-	TRBJ1-5	14	-	TGTGCCACCAGTGAAGGAGGCTTTAATCAGCCCCAGCATTTT	CATSEGGFNQPQHF
TRBV3-1/TRBV3-2	-	TRBJ1-1	12	-	TGTGCCAGCAACCTACCGGGCACTGAAGCTTTCTTT	CASNLPGTEAFF
TRBV6-5	-	TRBJ2-3	14	once	TGTGCCAGCAGCGGGGCTAGCAGAGCAGATACGCAGTATTTT	CASSGASRADTQYF
TRBV25-1	-	TRBJ1-1	16	few	TGTGCCAGCAGTGGATTCAGGGCGGGTCTGAACACTGAAGCTTTCTTT	CASSGFRAGLNTEAFF
TRBV4-1	-	TRBJ2-7	15	-	TGCGCCAGCAGCCAAGATCTCGGGGTTGGCAACGAGCAGTACTTC	CASSQDLGVGNEQYF
TRBV7-2	-	TRBJ1-2	12	-	TGTGCCAGCAGCAAAGGGAGAGCTGGCTACACCTTC	CASSKGRAGYTF
TRBV30	-	TRBJ2-1	14	-	TGTGCCTGGAGAAAGAAAGGGACAACCAATGAGCAGTTCTTC	CAWRKKGTTNEQFF
TRBV27	TRBD1	TRBJ1-2	14	-	TGTGCCAGCAGTTTATCTGGCAGGGGGCACGGCTACACCTTC	CASSLSGRGHGYTF
TRBV30	-	TRBJ1-1	12	-	TGTGCCTGGAGTGGGCTAGGGGTTGAAGCTTTCTTT	CAWSGLGVEAFF
TRBV6-2/TRBV6-3	TRBD2	TRBJ2-7	23	-	TGTGCCAGCAGCCCATCAGTTGCAGGGGGCTACCCGGGACTAGCGGGAGGGCGTTACGAGCAGTACTTC	CASSPSVAGGYPGLAGGRYEQYF
TRBV6-2/TRBV6-3	TRBD2	TRBJ2-7	16	-	TGTGCCAGCAGCCCGATGACTAGCGGGAGATCTTACGAGCAGTACTTC	CASSPMTSGRSYEQYF
TRBV10-3	TRBD1	TRBJ2-3	16	-	TGTGCCATCAGTGAGTCGATTCAGGGGGCCACAGATACGCAGTATTTT	CAISESIQGATDTQYF
TRBV7-2	-	TRBJ2-7	14	-	TGTGCCAGCAGCCACCGGACATCCGCGGGGGAGCAGTACTTC	CASSHRTSAGEQYF
TRBV19	-	TRBJ1-2	13	-	TGTGCCAGTAGAAACAGGGACTCTGATGGCTACACCTTC	CASRNRDSDGYTF
TRBV2	TRBD1	TRBJ2-7	15	-	TGTGCCAGCAGTGAACGGGGACAGGGTCCATACGAGCAGTACTTC	CASSERGQGPYEQYF
TRBV25-1	TRBD1	TRBJ2-2	13	-	TGTGCCAGCAGTCGGGACAGGGGCGGGGAGCTGTTTTTT	CASSRDRGGELFF
TRBV6-5	TRBD1	TRBJ2-7	14	-	TGTGCCAGCAGCTTAGGGGGGACAGGGGGCAGGGAGTACTTC	CASSLGGTGGREYF
TRBV19	-	TRBJ1-1	14	-	TGTGCCAGTAGTAACGGGAGGGCGAACACTGAAGCTTTCTTT	CASSNGRANTEAFF
TRBV28	-	TRBJ1-2	15	-	TGTGCCAGCACCGAAACGCCCACCGCTAACTATGGCTACACCTTC	CASTETPTANYGYTF
TRBV28	-	TRBJ2-7	12	-	TGTGCCAGCAGTGGAGGCGTTCTAGCGCAGTACTTC	CASSGGVLAQYF
TRBV7-2	-	TRBJ2-4	17	-	TGTGCCAGCAGCTTAGCCTTCGAGGGGCTAGCCAAAAACATTCAGTACTTC	CASSLAFEGLAKNIQYF
TRBV5-1	-	TRBJ2-3	14	-	TGCGCCAGCAGCTTGGAAACGGTTACAGATACGCAGTATTTT	CASSLETVTDTQYF
TRBV6-1	-	TRBJ1-4	15	-	TGTGCCAGCAGTGAAGGGGGAGCAACTGGTGAAAAACTGTTTTTT	CASSEGGATGEKLFF
TRBV11-2	TRBD1	TRBJ2-7	15	-	TGTGCCAGCAGCCCTGGACAGGGTTCGTATTACGAGCAGTACTTC	CASSPGQGSYYEQYF
TRBV19	TRBD1	TRBJ1-2	15	once	TGTGCCAGTAGTATATCACGGGACAGGCGAAATGGCTACACCTTC	CASSISRDRRNGYTF
TRBV15	-	TRBJ1-1	15	-	TGTGCCACCAGCAGAGATCTATCGGTGGGCACTGAAGCTTTCTTT	CATSRDLSVGTEAFF
TRBV7-9	-	TRBJ1-1	10	-	TGTGCCAGCAGCCAGGAACTGGCTTTCTTT	CASSQELAFF
TRBV6-5	-	TRBJ2-7	15	once	TGTGCCAGCAGTACCAGACTAGGCTCGGGCTACGAGCAGTACTTC	CASSTRLGSGYEQYF
TRBV5-1	-	TRBJ1-1	15	-	TGCGCCAGCAGCTTCGGTGGCGGCCGGGACACTGAAGCTTTCTTT	CASSFGGGRDTEAFF
TRBV7-3	TRBD2	TRBJ2-1	22	-	TGTGCCAGCAGCTTAAGGGGTAGGCTTATAGCGGGGGATTCAAGCTCCTACAATGAGCAGTTCTTC	CASSLRGRLIAGDSSSYNEQFF
TRBV6-2/TRBV6-3	-	TRBJ2-7	13	-	TGTGCCAGCAGTTACCAGGTTATGTTCGAGCAGTACTTC	CASSYQVMFEQYF